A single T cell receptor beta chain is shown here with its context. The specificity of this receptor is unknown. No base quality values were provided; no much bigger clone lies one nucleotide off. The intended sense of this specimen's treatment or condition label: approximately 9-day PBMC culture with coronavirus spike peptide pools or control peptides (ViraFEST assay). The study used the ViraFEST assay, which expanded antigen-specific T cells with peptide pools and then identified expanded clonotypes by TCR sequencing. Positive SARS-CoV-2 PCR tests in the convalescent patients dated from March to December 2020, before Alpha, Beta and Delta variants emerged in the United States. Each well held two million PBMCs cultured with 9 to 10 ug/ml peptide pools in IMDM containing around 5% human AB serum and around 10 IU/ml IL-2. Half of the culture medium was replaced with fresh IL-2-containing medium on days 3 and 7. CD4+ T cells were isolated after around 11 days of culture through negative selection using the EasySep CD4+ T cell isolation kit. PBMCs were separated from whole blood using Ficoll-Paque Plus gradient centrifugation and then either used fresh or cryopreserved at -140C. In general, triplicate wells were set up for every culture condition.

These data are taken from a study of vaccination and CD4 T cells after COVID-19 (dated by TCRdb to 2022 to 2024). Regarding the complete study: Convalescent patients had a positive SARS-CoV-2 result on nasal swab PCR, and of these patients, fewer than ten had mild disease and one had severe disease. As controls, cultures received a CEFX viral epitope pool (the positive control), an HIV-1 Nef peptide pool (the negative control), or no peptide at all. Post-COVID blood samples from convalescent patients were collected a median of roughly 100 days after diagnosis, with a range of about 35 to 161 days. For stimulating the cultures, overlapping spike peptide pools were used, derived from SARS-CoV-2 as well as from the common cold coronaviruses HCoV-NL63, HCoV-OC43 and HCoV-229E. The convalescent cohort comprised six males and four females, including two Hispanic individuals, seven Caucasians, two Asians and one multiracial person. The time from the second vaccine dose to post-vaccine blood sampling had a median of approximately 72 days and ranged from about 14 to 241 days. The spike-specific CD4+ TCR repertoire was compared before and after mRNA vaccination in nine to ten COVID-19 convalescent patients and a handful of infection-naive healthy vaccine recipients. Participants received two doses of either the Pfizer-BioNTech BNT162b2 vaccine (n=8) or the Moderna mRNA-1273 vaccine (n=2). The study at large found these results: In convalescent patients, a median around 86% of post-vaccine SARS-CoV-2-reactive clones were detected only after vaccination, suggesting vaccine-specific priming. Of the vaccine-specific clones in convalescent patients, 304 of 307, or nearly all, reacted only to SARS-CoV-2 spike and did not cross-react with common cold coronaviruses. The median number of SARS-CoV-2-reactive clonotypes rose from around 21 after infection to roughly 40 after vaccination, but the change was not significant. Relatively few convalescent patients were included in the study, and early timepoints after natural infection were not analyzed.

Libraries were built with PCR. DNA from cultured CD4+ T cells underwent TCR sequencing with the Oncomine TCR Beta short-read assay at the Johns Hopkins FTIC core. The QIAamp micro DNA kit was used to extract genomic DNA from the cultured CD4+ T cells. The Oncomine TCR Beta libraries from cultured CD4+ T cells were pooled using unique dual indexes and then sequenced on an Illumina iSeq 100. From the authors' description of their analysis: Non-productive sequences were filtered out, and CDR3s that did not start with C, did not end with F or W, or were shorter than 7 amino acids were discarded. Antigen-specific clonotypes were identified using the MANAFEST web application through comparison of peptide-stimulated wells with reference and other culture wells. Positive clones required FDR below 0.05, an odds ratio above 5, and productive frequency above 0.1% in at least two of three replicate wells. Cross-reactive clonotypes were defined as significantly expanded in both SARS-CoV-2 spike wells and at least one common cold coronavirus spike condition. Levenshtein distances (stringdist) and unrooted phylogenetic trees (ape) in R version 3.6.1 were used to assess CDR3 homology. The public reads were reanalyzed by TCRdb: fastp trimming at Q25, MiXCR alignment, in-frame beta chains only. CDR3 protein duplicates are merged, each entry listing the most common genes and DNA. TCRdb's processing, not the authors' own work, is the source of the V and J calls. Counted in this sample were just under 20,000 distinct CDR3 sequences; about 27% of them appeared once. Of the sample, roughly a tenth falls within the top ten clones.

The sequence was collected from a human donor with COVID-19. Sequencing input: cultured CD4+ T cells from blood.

The DNA sequence follows: TGTGCCAGCAGCTTAGACCTACTCGCAATCGCCGGGGAGCTGTTTTTT. This encodes CASSLDLLAIAGELFF. The chain links TRBV7-9 with TRBJ2-2; there is no confident call for the D gene. From a lookup of the germline V gene (reference sequence), CDR1 and CDR2 are SEHNR and FQNEAQ. Taken from cysteine to phenylalanine, the CDR3 has 16 residues. Left in the record is the CDR3 DNA by itself, 48 bases read in frame from the first base. At the junction V is shortened by 1 base and J by 6 bases, with 15 bases in between.